This TCR beta chain appears in the sequencing data of a study of control samples from healthy donors and cancer patients. The CDR3 loop spans 14 amino acids. Germline-derived CDR1 and CDR2 are MDHEN and SYDVKM. The V end lost 5 bases, the J end lost 2 bases, and 12 bases lay between the germline ends. Sequencing was performed with immunoSEQ multiplex PCR; in TCRdb, only in-frame clones are kept and a portion is missing. The sample lists 100,000 to 150,000 clones, nearly 90% seen once, with 3% to 3.5% in the top ten. Sample: blood. The source is a man in his fifties or sixties in good health. The chain joins TRBV28 to TRBJ2-5; weak D call: TRBD1 (5 bases). The CDR3 loop reads CASSPRQTQETQYF. CDR3 DNA: TGTGCCAGCAGTCCTCGACAGACACAAGAGACCCAGTACTTC.